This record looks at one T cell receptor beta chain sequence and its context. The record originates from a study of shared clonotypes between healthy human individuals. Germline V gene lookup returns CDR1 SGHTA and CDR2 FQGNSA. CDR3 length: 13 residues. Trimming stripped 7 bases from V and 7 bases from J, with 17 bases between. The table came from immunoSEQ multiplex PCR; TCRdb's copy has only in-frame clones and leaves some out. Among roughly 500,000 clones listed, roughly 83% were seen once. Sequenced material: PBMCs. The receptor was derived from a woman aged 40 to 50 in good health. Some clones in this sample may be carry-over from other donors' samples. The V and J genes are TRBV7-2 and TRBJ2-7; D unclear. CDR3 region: CASTRGPSREQYF. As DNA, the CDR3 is TGTGCCAGCACCCGAGGACCTTCTCGAGAGCAGTACTTC.